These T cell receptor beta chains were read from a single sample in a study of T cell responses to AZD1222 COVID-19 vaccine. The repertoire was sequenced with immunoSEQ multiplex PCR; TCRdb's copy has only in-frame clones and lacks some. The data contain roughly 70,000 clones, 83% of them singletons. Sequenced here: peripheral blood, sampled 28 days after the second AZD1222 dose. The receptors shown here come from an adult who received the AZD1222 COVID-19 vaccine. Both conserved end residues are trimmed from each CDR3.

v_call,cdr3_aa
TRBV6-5,ASSYSAGHVTGELF
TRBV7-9,ASSFAKGTTNYNEQF
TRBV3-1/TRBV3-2,ASSHEGTMNTEAF
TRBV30,AWSLSGRGLDTEAF
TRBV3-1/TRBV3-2,ASSLGQGANQPQH
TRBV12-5,ASGLVGEGRGTDTQY
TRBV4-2,ASSREGRGSSYEQY
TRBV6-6,ASSRDSFIGNTIY
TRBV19,ASSPTGGTGSPLH
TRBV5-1,ASSFRRGTDTQY
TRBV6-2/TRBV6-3,ASSYRGLTRNTEAF
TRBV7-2,ASSLSTGTKQPQH
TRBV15,ATSRDRAMNTEAF
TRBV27,ASSLSPALSGNTIY
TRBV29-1,SAGGGDDSPLH
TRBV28,ASSSGTAGVRTEAF
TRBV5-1,ASSSGDRGDEKLF
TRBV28,ASSIREFYGYT
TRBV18,ASSPGISYEQY
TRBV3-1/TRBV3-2,ASSRGQGNSPLH
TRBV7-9,ASSLVVRTGELF
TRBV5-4,ASRERGGSDTQY
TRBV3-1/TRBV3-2,ASSEGGEIQY
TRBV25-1,ASSELGGTEAF
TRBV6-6,ASSYGWGNTIY
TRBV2,ASKGPKIAQY
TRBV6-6,ASSYSSVTGRGYT
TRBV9,ASSVSLGSNTGELF
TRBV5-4,ASSLEWSSDTQY
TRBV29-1,SGRLAGDTGELF
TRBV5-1,ASSLVGAANQETQY
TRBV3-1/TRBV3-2,ASRRGTYLTQY
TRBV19,ATHGGSLSGNTIY
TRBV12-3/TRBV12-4,ASSLFSGPQH
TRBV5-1,ASSATTGGDPEAF
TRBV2,ASSGRDGTATNEKLF
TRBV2,ASSERRDDTEAF
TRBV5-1,ASSPRTGDNTEAF
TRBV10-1,ASSEWTGQNYEQY
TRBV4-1,ASSPIGRKPTDTQY
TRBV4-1,ASSQAQLNASPLH
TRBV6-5,ASSYSQGHQPQH
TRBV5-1,ASSPAMSGGREETQY
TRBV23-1,ASSPGAVRNTQY
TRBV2,ASSELAGVEETQY
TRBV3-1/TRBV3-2,ASRPTRSGGAETQY
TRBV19,ASSMGAGGTESSYEQY
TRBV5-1,ASSLSAREAF
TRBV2,ASTRTESSYEQY
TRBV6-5,ASRSTGQSFSGYT
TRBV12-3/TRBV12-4,ASSFRNQPQH
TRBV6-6,ASSYSIEETQY